This T cell receptor (beta chain) was sequenced in a study of T cells after yellow fever vaccination. General study findings and limits: The CD4 and CD8 compartments had a small share of their clonotypes in common.

As regards this clonotype: What it binds is not known.

Template switching with 5'RACE generated the TCR cDNA and added a universal primer site and UMIs. A single record per CDR3 protein comes from TCRdb applying MiXCR to the 5' RACE reads. The sample includes just under 600,000 distinct CDR3 sequences, roughly 12% seen only once; the top ten take 11% to 15%. Germline V CDR1 and CDR2: LNHNV, YYDKDF (reference sequence). With 1 base clipped from V and 2 bases from J, the junction kept 7 bases outside the gene matches. The CDR3 is 16 residues long. The source of this sequence is a man under 40 who received the YFV17D yellow fever vaccine. The specimen was PBMCs, collected on the day of the yellow fever booster vaccination. The V gene is TRBV15, the J gene TRBJ2-5, with 7 bases fitting TRBD2. The CDR3 is CATSRARGGEQETQYF. DNA of the CDR3: TGTGCCACCAGCAGAGCGCGCGGGGGAGAACAAGAGACCCAGTACTTC.